This TCR beta chain was obtained from a study of memory CD4+ T cells and cytomegalovirus serostatus. The method was immunoSEQ multiplex PCR; TCRdb's version includes in-frame clones alone and lacks a portion of them. The sample has 40,000 to 45,000 clones, about 76% seen once. The sort gate was single viable CD3+CD4+CD8-CD45RO+ cells for memory CD4+ T cells. Donors' CMV status reflects serum IgG against pp150, pp28, p38, p52. Between the trimmed V and J ends, which lost 5 bases and 4 bases, there was a span of 9 bases. CDR1 is SGHVS, CDR2 FQNEAQ, per germline. This CDR3 is 12 amino acids long. The sequence was collected from an adult in good health and CMV-seronegative. Sequences were obtained from memory CD4+ T cells from blood. The chain employs TRBV7-8 and TRBJ2-7, with D perhaps TRBD2 (5 bases). DNA of the CDR3: TGTGCCAGCAGCGCCCGAGGGTACGAGCAGTACTTC. It codes for CASSARGYEQYF.